Listed here are 17 T cell receptor beta chains from one sample, sequenced in a study of blood T cell repertoires in COVID-19. Libraries were prepared by immunoSEQ multiplex PCR; TCRdb keeps only in-frame clonotypes and omits some of them. The table has over 20,000 clones, roughly 80% seen once. The sample comprised peripheral blood. These receptors were collected from a man between 65 and 80 years old with acute or convalescent COVID-19.

Written as DNA, the CDR3 is TGTGCCAGTAGTCGAGACAGGGTCACTGAAGCTTTCTTT. Its protein is CASSRDRVTEAFF. V gene TRBV19 combines with J gene TRBJ1-1; 7 nucleotides line up with TRBD1. Per germline, CDR1 LNHDA and CDR2 SQIVND (reference sequence). The CDR3 has 13 amino acids. With V trimmed by 5 bases and J by 4 bases, 4 bases remained unmatched.

This clone has just a few counts. This sequence joins TRBV6-5 and TRBJ1-1; TRBD1 is a possible D gene (6 bases). The V gene's germline CDR1 is MNHEY and CDR2 SVGAGI. Trimming shortened V by 1 base and J by 5 bases, and 17 bases separated the two germline ends. The CDR3 contains 16 residues. The CDR3 spells CASSYWVSGGRTEAFF. For the CDR3, the DNA is TGTGCCAGCAGTTACTGGGTTTCTGGGGGCAGGACTGAAGCTTTCTTT.

The CDR3 loop is CASSLLGQGNEKLFF. For the CDR3, the DNA is TGTGCCAGCAGTTTGCTTGGACAGGGTAATGAAAAACTGTTTTTT. This chain connects TRBV27 to TRBJ1-4; 8 bases fit TRBD1. The CDR3 extends over 15 amino acids. The ends lost 3 bases at V and 4 bases at J; junction bases unmatched: 4. Germline V CDR1 and CDR2: MNHEY, SMNVEV (reference sequence).

V and J are TRBV4-2 and TRBJ2-7, with 9 bases matching TRBD2. V was clipped by 4 bases and J by 3 bases; unmatched bases: 4. This CDR3 region has 14 residues. Germline-derived CDR1 and CDR2 are LGHNA and YNFKEQ. CDR3 region: CASSRGTSSYEQYF. DNA for the CDR3: TGTGCCAGCAGCCGGGGGACTAGCAGCTACGAGCAGTACTTC.

The sample holds one count of this clone. The V call is TRBV7-8, the J call TRBJ1-1, with a weak D call TRBD1 (6 bases). This CDR3 spans 13 amino acids. The germline V gene encodes CDR1 SGHVS and CDR2 FQNEAQ. V lost 6 bases and J lost 2, with 10 bases in between. This chain's CDR3 is CASSPQGNTEAFF. CDR3 sequence (DNA): TGTGCCAGCAGTCCACAGGGAAACACTGAAGCTTTCTTT.

This clone has a single count. The chain has TRBV30 and TRBJ1-1; the D is unclear. V was trimmed by 2 bases and J by 4 bases, leaving 11 bases between them. The CDR3 consists of 13 residues. Germline assignment: CDR1 GTSNPN and CDR2 SVGIG (reference sequence). The CDR3: CAWSLTEGTEAFF. The CDR3 bases are TGTGCCTGGAGTTTAACCGAGGGCACTGAAGCTTTCTTT.

The chain couples TRBV28 to TRBJ1-5; TRBD1 agrees at 7 bases. Looked up from germline, CDR1 is MDHEN and CDR2 is SYDVKM. The CDR3 loop spans 16 amino acids. The J segment lost 0 bases and the V segment lost 4 bases, leaving 6 bases of the junction unmatched. The CDR3 sequence is CASSYTGDYSNQPQHF. For the CDR3, the DNA is TGTGCCAGCAGTTATACAGGGGATTATAGCAATCAGCCCCAGCATTTT.

This clone was observed once. The chain recombines TRBV13 with TRBJ2-7, with 7 bases that match TRBD1. This CDR3 has 14 residues. In germline, CDR1 is PRHDT, CDR2 FYEKMQ (reference sequence). V lost 4 bases and J lost 6; bases outside the gene matches: 9. The CDR3 region has the DNA TGTGCCAGCAGCTCAAGGGGGCGCGTTAGCGAGCAGTACTTC. Protein product: CASSSRGRVSEQYF.

The rearrangement joins TRBV5-6 to TRBJ1-5, with D unresolved. The CDR3 covers 14 residues. With 4 bases removed from V and 1 base from J, the gap between germline ends came to 9 bases. Germline V gene data show CDR1 as SGHDT and CDR2 as YYEEEE. The CDR3 is CASSPRSSNQPQHF. The CDR3, as DNA: TGTGCCAGCAGCCCCAGGTCGAGCAATCAGCCCCAGCATTTT. Full variable domain (missing parts from reference TRBV5-6 and TRBJ1-5): DAGVTQSPTHLIKTRGQQVTLRCSPKSGHDTVSWYQQALGQGPQFIFQYYEEEERQRGNFPDRFSGHQFPNYSSELNVNALLLGDSALYLCASSPRSSNQPQHFGDGTRLSIL.

The V and J genes are TRBV6-5 and TRBJ2-1; 11 bases match TRBD2. V was clipped by 8 bases and J by 6 bases; unmatched bases: 3. The CDR3 has 13 residues. CDR1 and CDR2 from the germline V gene are MNHEY and SVGAGI. This CDR3 is CASWTSGFNEQFF. Here the CDR3 DNA reads TGTGCCAGCTGGACTAGCGGGTTCAATGAGCAGTTCTTC.

V usage is TRBV28 and J usage is TRBJ1-5; 8 nucleotides match TRBD1. V trimming: 3 bases; J trimming: 6 bases; junction bases outside the gene matches: 13. This CDR3 spans 17 amino acids. Germline-derived CDR1 and CDR2 are MDHEN and SYDVKM. CDR3 loop: CASSFGGRGLGSQPQHF. The DNA for the CDR3 is TGTGCCAGCAGTTTCGGGGGCAGGGGGCTTGGCAGTCAGCCCCAGCATTTT. Full variable domain (rest looked up from reference TRBV28 and TRBJ1-5): DVKVTQSSRYLVKRTGEKVFLECVQDMDHENMFWYRQDPGLGLRLIYFSYDVKMKEKGDIPEGYSVSREKKERFSLILESASTNQTSMYLCASSFGGRGLGSQPQHFGDGTRLSIL.

The chain carries TRBV5-4 and TRBJ2-2, with 9 bases that match TRBD1. Germline loops: CDR1 SGHNT, CDR2 YYREEE (reference sequence). The CDR3 has 16 amino acids. The V and J ends lost 4 bases and 5 bases, in that order; junction bases with no gene match: 9. The chain's CDR3 is CASSQKRTGETGELFF. The CDR3 region has the DNA TGTGCCAGCAGCCAGAAGAGGACAGGGGAAACCGGGGAGCTGTTTTTT. The full variable domain, with the rest looked up from reference TRBV5-4 and TRBJ2-2, is ETGVTQSPTHLIKTRGQQVTLRCSSQSGHNTVSWYQQALGQGPQFIFQYYREEENGRGNFPPRFSGLQFPNYSSELNVNALELDDSALYLCASSQKRTGETGELFFGEGSRLTVL.

The rearrangement uses TRBV4-3 and TRBJ2-1; D is uncertain. This CDR3 is built from 13 residues. Trimming stripped 1 base from V and 9 bases from J, with 10 bases between. Looked up from germline, CDR1 is LGHNA and CDR2 is YSLEER. The CDR3 is CASSQGQVREQFF. For the CDR3, the DNA is TGCGCCAGCAGCCAAGGGCAGGTTCGTGAGCAGTTCTTC.

The chain links TRBV19 to TRBJ2-2; D possibly corresponds to TRBD1 (5 bases). Trimming pared 4 bases from V and 0 bases from J, leaving 15 bases between. Germline values: CDR1 LNHDA, CDR2 SQIVND (reference sequence). The CDR3 is 17 residues long. CDR3 amino acids: CASSTSYRSSNTGELFF. CDR3 coding DNA: TGTGCCAGTAGTACCTCTTACAGGTCCTCGAACACCGGGGAGCTGTTTTTT.

V is TRBV5-4 and J is TRBJ2-1, with D perhaps TRBD1 (5 bases). The V gene lost 1 base and the J gene lost 5 bases, with 10 bases spanning the gap. Germline V gene data show CDR1 as SGHNT and CDR2 as YYREEE (reference sequence). This CDR3 contains 14 residues. The CDR3 loop is CASSLTTVDNEQFF. The DNA for the CDR3 is TGTGCCAGCAGCTTGACGACAGTCGACAATGAGCAGTTCTTC.

The sample holds a few counts of this clone. The chain combines TRBV5-1 with TRBJ2-3, with D unresolved. This CDR3 is 12 amino acids long. The germline V gene has CDR1 SGHRS and CDR2 YFSETQ. Trimming cost V 8 bases and J 4 bases, with 11 bases left between them. The CDR3 region has the DNA TGCGCCAGTTCCCGAGATTCAGATACGCAGTATTTT. Protein product: CASSRDSDTQYF.

V is TRBV5-1 and J is TRBJ2-3; 9 nucleotides align to TRBD2. With V trimmed by 0 bases and J by 6 bases, 8 bases remained unmatched. This CDR3 spans 16 amino acids. Per germline, CDR1 SGHRS and CDR2 YFSETQ. The CDR3 here is CASSLDSGGTKDTQYF. The CDR3 DNA follows: TGCGCCAGCAGCTTGGACAGCGGGGGGACCAAGGATACGCAGTATTTT.